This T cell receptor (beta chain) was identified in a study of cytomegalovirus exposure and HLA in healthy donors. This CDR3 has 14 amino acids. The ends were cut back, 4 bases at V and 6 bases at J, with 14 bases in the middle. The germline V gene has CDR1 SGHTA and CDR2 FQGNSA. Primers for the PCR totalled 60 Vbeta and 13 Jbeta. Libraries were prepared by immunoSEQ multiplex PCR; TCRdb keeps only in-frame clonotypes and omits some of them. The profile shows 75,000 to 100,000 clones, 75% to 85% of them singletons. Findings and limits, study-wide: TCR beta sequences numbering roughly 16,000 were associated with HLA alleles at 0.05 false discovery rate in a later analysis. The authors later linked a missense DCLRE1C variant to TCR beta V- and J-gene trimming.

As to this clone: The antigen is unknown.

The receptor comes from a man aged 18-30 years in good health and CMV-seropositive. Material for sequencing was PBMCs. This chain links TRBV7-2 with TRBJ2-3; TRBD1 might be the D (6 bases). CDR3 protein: CASSSGQGWDTQYF. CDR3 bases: TGTGCCAGCAGCTCGGGACAAGGTTGGGATACGCAGTATTTT.